This T cell receptor (beta chain) was sequenced in a study of vaccination and CD4 T cells after COVID-19 (dated 2022 in TCRdb). As for the study more broadly: The convalescent cohort included six males and four females, with two Hispanic individuals, seven Caucasians, two Asians and one multiracial person. Post-COVID blood samples were collected from convalescent patients a median of around 100 days after diagnosis, with a range of about 30 to 161 days. Each participant got two doses of either the Pfizer-BioNTech BNT162b2 vaccine (n=8) or the Moderna mRNA-1273 vaccine (n=2). In 10 COVID-19 convalescent patients and 4 infection-naive healthy vaccine recipients, the spike-specific CD4+ TCR repertoire before mRNA vaccination was compared with the repertoire after mRNA vaccination. The cultures were stimulated with overlapping spike peptide pools from SARS-CoV-2 and from the common cold coronaviruses HCoV-NL63, HCoV-OC43 and HCoV-229E. Post-vaccine blood samples were obtained a median of approximately 74 days after the second vaccine dose, with a range of about 12 to 241 days. At the TCR clonotype level, an earlier paper using these donors assessed memory CD4+ T cell crossreactivity between SARS-CoV-2 and common cold coronavirus spike proteins. Control cultures received a CEFX viral epitope pool as the positive control, an HIV-1 Nef peptide pool as the negative control, or no peptide. General findings and caveats noted by the study authors: Of the vaccine-specific clones in convalescent patients, 304 of 307, or nearly all, reacted only to SARS-CoV-2 spike and did not cross-react with common cold coronaviruses. Relatively few convalescent patients were included in the study, and early timepoints after natural infection were not analyzed. Among the post-vaccine SARS-CoV-2-reactive clones in convalescent patients, a median about 87% showed up only after vaccination, which suggests vaccine-specific priming. An increase in the median number of SARS-CoV-2-reactive clonotypes from more than 20 after infection to 38 after vaccination was observed, but the change was not found to be significant.

The method behind the library was PCR. At the Johns Hopkins FTIC core, DNA from the cultured CD4+ T cells underwent TCR sequencing with the Oncomine TCR Beta short-read assay. Genomic DNA was extracted from the cultured CD4+ T cells with the QIAamp micro DNA kit. Oncomine TCR Beta libraries from cultured CD4+ T cells were pooled using unique dual indexes and sequenced on an Illumina iSeq 100. The paper's processing steps were these. Non-productive sequences were removed, and CDR3s that did not start with C, did not end with F or W, or were shorter than 7 amino acids were discarded. The MANAFEST web application identified antigen-specific clonotypes by comparing peptide-stimulated wells against reference wells and other culture wells. Positive clones required FDR below 0.05, an odds ratio above 5, and productive frequency above 0.1% in at least two of three replicate wells. A clonotype counted as cross-reactive if it showed significant expansion both in the SARS-CoV-2 spike wells and in at least one common cold coronavirus spike condition. CDR3 homology was assessed with Levenshtein distances (stringdist) and unrooted phylogenetic trees (ape) in R version 3.6.1. TCRdb cleaned the public reads at Q25 with fastp, built clones with MiXCR and kept in-frame beta chains. Entries that share a CDR3 protein sequence are merged under the most common genes and DNA. TCRdb assigned the V and J calls; the authors' analysis was not used. The sample table holds about 7,800 distinct CDR3 sequences, of which around 39% were seen once. The ten largest make up over 10% of the sample.

This clonotype occurred a few times. The clone's antigen remains unknown. No base quality values were provided; no much bigger clone lies one nucleotide off. This specimen's treatment or condition label, interpreted: approximately 9-day PBMC culture with coronavirus spike peptide pools or control peptides (ViraFEST assay). CD4+ T cells from unexposed donors were collected before the COVID-19 pandemic (2011-2018). The ViraFEST assay was used in the study, in which antigen-specific T cells were expanded with peptide pools and expanded clonotypes were subsequently identified by TCR sequencing. Around 2 million PBMCs per well were cultured in IMDM with approximately 5% human AB serum and 9 to 10 IU/ml IL-2, plus 10 ug/ml peptide pools. On days 3 and 7, half of the culture medium was replaced with fresh IL-2-containing medium. Once the cells had been in culture for roughly 10 days, the EasySep CD4+ T cell isolation kit was used to isolate CD4+ T cells by negative selection. As cell numbers permitted, CD4+ T cells from unexposed donors were tested for reactivity to SARS-CoV-2 S and N and to four common cold coronavirus spike pools. Ficoll-Paque Plus gradient centrifugation was used to isolate PBMCs from whole blood, and the isolated PBMCs were then either used fresh or cryopreserved at -140C. In general, triplicate wells were set up for every culture condition. The leukapheresis product for the unexposed donors was obtained through commercial purchase.

From V the trimming removes 6 bases and from J it removes 5 bases, while the gene matches leave 7 bases of the junction unaccounted for. The germline V gene (reference sequence) sets CDR1 to DFQATT and CDR2 to SNEGSKA. Taken from cysteine to phenylalanine, the CDR3 has 15 residues. The read is trimmed to its CDR3 DNA, 45 bases read in frame from base 1. Recombination connected TRBV20-1 to TRBJ2-2, and 12 bases in between align with TRBD2. This receptor was identified in a human donor in good health. The specimen sequenced was CD4+ T cells from blood, cultured in vitro. The CDR3 has the sequence CSAARLAGVTGELFF. The nucleotide sequence is given as TGCAGTGCCGCACGACTAGCGGGAGTTACCGGGGAGCTGTTTTTT.